The clone carrying this T cell receptor beta chain was seen ten or more times. The antigen remains unidentified. Germline V gene sequence: CDR1 DFQATT, CDR2 SNEGSKA (reference sequence). The CDR3 spans 14 residues. Trimming pared 4 bases from V and 8 bases from J, leaving 20 bases between. With molecular barcodes, quantitative 5'-RACE was used to make the TCR beta libraries. TCRdb recomputed calls from the 5' RACE reads with MiXCR, one row per CDR3 protein. The sample records 35,000 to 50,000 distinct CDR3 sequences, approximately 10% being singletons. This entry is derived from a study of CD8 T cells in ankylosing spondylitis. Study-wide points: In ankylosing spondylitis patients, matched synovial fluid reportedly showed significant enrichment of disease-linked clones. CD8+ by phenotype, disease-linked clones were relatively rare in peripheral blood.

The V gene is TRBV20-1, the J gene TRBJ1-2; D call uncertain. The receptor was isolated from a male donor with ankylosing spondylitis or in good health (not recorded which). The sample taken for sequencing was blood, either unsorted or a sorted T cell fraction (not recorded which). CDR3 protein: CSATHRRVGVGYTF. In DNA, the CDR3 is TGCAGTGCTACCCACCGGAGGGTGGGTGTAGGCTACACCTTC.